This T cell receptor beta chain was sequenced for a study of shared clonotypes between healthy human individuals. Overall study results and limits: Generation of non-shared clonotypes was less probable than generation of clonotypes shared by all four donors. Clonotype sharing levels among donors were expected to vary with sequencing depth. Estimated richness was generally greater in naive than memory subsets. Clonotype sharing across a few donors was observed for 4% to 6.5% of naive CD4 clonotypes.

Some clones are missing from TCRdb's copy, which holds only in-frame ones; the method was immunoSEQ multiplex PCR. The repertoire holds some 2,100,000 clones, with nearly 97% as singletons. About this clone itself: Antigen unknown.

The germline V gene encodes CDR1 LNHDA and CDR2 SQIVND (reference sequence). CDR3 length: 17 residues. The V end lost 3 bases, the J end lost 0 bases, and 17 bases lay between the germline ends. Material for sequencing was naive CD4+ T cells sorted from blood. Specified subset: CD45RA+ positively selected. The gene calls are TRBV19 and TRBJ1-2; D not certain. This TCR was sampled from a man aged 18 to 35 in good health. The CDR3 DNA reads TGTGCCAGTAGTATTAGTGGAGCGGAGAATTCTAACTATGGCTACACCTTC. This encodes CASSISGAENSNYGYTF.